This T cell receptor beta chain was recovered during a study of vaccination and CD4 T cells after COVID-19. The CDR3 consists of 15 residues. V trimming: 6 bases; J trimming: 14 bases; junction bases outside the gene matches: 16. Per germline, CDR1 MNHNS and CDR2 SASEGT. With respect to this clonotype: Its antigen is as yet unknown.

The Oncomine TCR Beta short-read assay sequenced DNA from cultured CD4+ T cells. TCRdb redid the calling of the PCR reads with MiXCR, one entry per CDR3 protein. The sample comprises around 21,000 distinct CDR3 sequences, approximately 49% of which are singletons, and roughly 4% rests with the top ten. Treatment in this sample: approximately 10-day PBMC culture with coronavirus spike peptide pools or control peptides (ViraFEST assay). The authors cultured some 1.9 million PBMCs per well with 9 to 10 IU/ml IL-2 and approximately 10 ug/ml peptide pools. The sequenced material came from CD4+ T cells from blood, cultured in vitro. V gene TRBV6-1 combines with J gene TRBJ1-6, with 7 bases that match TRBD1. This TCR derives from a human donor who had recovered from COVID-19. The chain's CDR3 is CASSLRDSPIISLHF. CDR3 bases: TGTGCCAGCAGCCTCCGGGACAGCCCTATTATATCCCTCCACTTT.